The next 3 T cell receptor beta chains were all read from a single sample in a study of blood T cell repertoires in COVID-19. TCRdb's copy holds only in-frame clones and misses some; the assay was immunoSEQ multiplex PCR. The sample contains around 100,000 clones, roughly 84% of which appear only once. The sample was peripheral blood. The source of these receptors is a woman in her thirties or forties with acute or convalescent COVID-19.

The rearrangement joins TRBV27 to TRBJ2-1; D not resolved. This CDR3 spans 16 amino acids. CDR1 is MNHEY, CDR2 SMNVEV, per germline (reference sequence). V dropped 2 bases and J dropped 7 bases, with 18 bases sitting between them. The CDR3 protein is CASSLLVDTTGNEQFF. DNA for the CDR3: TGTGCCAGCAGTTTACTCGTAGACACCACTGGGAATGAGCAGTTCTTC.

The chain has TRBV30 and TRBJ2-7, with 11 bases aligning to TRBD1. CDR1 GTSNPN and CDR2 SVGIG come from the germline V gene (reference sequence). V shed 3 bases and J 0 bases; nucleotides not matched to a gene: 4. The CDR3 runs to 15 residues. DNA for the CDR3: TGTGCCTGGAGAGGGACAGGGGGAATCTCCTACGAGCAGTACTTC. It yields the protein CAWRGTGGISYEQYF. Full variable domain (remainder filled in from reference TRBV30 and TRBJ2-7): SQTIHQWPATLVQPVGSPLSLECTVEGTSNPNLYWYRQAAGRGLQLLFYSVGIGQISSEVPQNLSASRPQDRQFILSSKKLLLSDSGFYLCAWRGTGGISYEQYFGPGTRLTVT.

The gene calls are TRBV2 and TRBJ2-2, with 7 bases lining up with TRBD1. The V segment lost 5 bases and the J segment 1 base; nucleotides outside the gene matches: 7. CDR1 SNHLY and CDR2 FYNNEI come from the germline V gene. The CDR3 is 16 residues long. The CDR3 sequence is CASSYGQVGNTGELFF. The CDR3 DNA sequence: TGTGCCAGCAGTTATGGACAGGTTGGGAACACCGGGGAGCTGTTTTTT.